The 22 T cell receptor beta chains reported below all come from one sample, sequenced in a study of OX40 agonist ivuxolimab in advanced cancers. Only in-frame clones appear in the TCRdb table, and some are missing; sequencing was by immunoSEQ multiplex PCR. This table has about 15,000 clones, around nine tenths appearing once. Here the sequenced sample was CD4+ or CD8+ T cells sorted from blood, taken in a trial of the OX40 agonist ivuxolimab. The receptors were sampled from an adult with an advanced solid tumor such as melanoma, head and neck, liver or kidney cancer.

V gene TRBV10-3 combines with J gene TRBJ1-1; D possibly corresponds to TRBD1 (5 bases). The CDR3 extends over 14 amino acids. Germline CDR1 is ENHRY and CDR2 is SYGVKD. The V gene lost 8 bases and the J gene lost 0 bases, with 13 bases spanning the gap. CDR3: CAIGTTGMNTEAFF. The CDR3 region has the DNA TGTGCCATCGGGACGACTGGCATGAACACTGAAGCTTTCTTT.

The chain has TRBV6-1 and TRBJ2-7; perhaps TRBD2 as D (7 bases). This CDR3 is built from 15 residues. Trimming pared 3 bases from V and 3 bases from J, leaving 15 bases between. Germline V lookup: CDR1 MNHNS, CDR2 SASEGT. CDR3 in amino acids: CASSEGGGSFYEQYF. The CDR3 DNA reads TGTGCCAGCAGTGAGGGAGGGGGATCTTTCTACGAGCAGTACTTC.

The gene calls are TRBV4-2 and TRBJ1-1; 7 positions match TRBD1. The CDR3 spans 15 residues. The V gene's germline CDR1 is LGHNA and CDR2 YNFKEQ. Trimming cost V 2 bases and J 2 bases; bases outside gene matches: 5. The CDR3: CASSQNRGANTEAFF. Here the CDR3 DNA reads TGTGCCAGCAGCCAAAACAGGGGCGCCAACACTGAAGCTTTCTTT.

The chain is built from TRBV19 and TRBJ1-4; D gene uncertain. V shed 1 base and J shed 0 bases, with 6 bases lying between them. Germline-derived CDR1 and CDR2 are LNHDA and SQIVND (reference sequence). This CDR3 has 15 residues. In DNA, the CDR3 is TGTGCCAGTAGTATAGTGGGAGCAACTAATGAAAAACTGTTTTTT. This codes for CASSIVGATNEKLFF.

This clone was counted a single time. The V call is TRBV19, the J call TRBJ2-1; tentatively, D is TRBD2 (6 bases). Germline V lookup: CDR1 LNHDA, CDR2 SQIVND (reference sequence). V was shortened by 2 bases and J by 2 bases, with 10 bases between the two germline ends. The CDR3 is 15 residues long. The CDR3 reads CASSIMGGAYNEQFF. CDR3 in DNA: TGTGCCAGTAGTATAATGGGCGGGGCCTACAATGAGCAGTTCTTC.

This clone has just one count. The chain is built from TRBV4-2 and TRBJ1-3; possibly TRBD1 for D (6 bases). The CDR3 runs 17 residues. Deletions cut 0 bases from V and 4 bases from J, with 16 bases between. The germline V gene encodes CDR1 LGHNA and CDR2 YNFKEQ. CDR3: CASSQDVRTGSGNTIYF. CDR3 DNA sequence: TGTGCCAGCAGCCAAGATGTAAGAACAGGGTCCGGAAACACCATATATTTT.

This rearrangement joins TRBV9 to TRBJ2-7; D gene uncertain. CDR1 is SGDLS and CDR2 is YYNGEE in the germline V gene. The CDR3 sequence is 15 residues long. V lost 0 bases and J 8 bases, leaving 18 bases between the germline ends. The DNA for the CDR3 is TGTGCCAGCAGCGTAGAGGGCACGATGCCTACGAAGCAGTACTTC. Its protein product is CASSVEGTMPTKQYF.

V gene TRBV5-4 combines with J gene TRBJ2-5; D possibly matches TRBD1 or TRBD2 (5 bases each). Deletions cut 4 bases from V and 4 bases from J, with 14 bases between. CDR3 length: 14 residues. CDR1 and CDR2 (germline): SGHNT, YYREEE (reference sequence). The CDR3 reads CASSRDGARETQYF. CDR3 DNA sequence: TGTGCCAGCAGCCGGGACGGGGCGCGAGAGACCCAGTACTTC. The full variable domain, rest sourced from reference TRBV5-4 and TRBJ2-5, is ETGVTQSPTHLIKTRGQQVTLRCSSQSGHNTVSWYQQALGQGPQFIFQYYREEENGRGNFPPRFSGLQFPNYSSELNVNALELDDSALYLCASSRDGARETQYFGPGTRLLVL.

DNA of the CDR3: TGTGCCAGCAGCTTAGAGTTACAGTACACCGGGGAGCTGTTTTTT. Protein sequence: CASSLELQYTGELFF. The chain is built from TRBV7-6 and TRBJ2-2; D unresolved. Trimming removed 1 base at V and 3 bases at J, with 9 bases between. The CDR3 totals 15 residues. Germline CDR1 and CDR2: SGHVS and FNYEAQ.

This chain uses TRBV6-5 with TRBJ2-7; D is unresolved. Germline CDR1 is MNHEY and CDR2 is SVGAGI. V dropped 6 bases and J dropped 5 bases, with 17 bases sitting between them. This CDR3 has 14 residues. The CDR3 bases are TGTGCCAGCAGAAACCTTCAGGCGTCCCACGAGCAGTACTTC. Protein product: CASRNLQASHEQYF.

This chain joins TRBV19 and TRBJ1-1; tentatively, D is TRBD1 (6 bases). The CDR3 loop spans 16 amino acids. Germline assignment: CDR1 LNHDA and CDR2 SQIVND (reference sequence). V was shortened by 6 bases and J by 3 bases, with 20 bases between the two germline ends. CDR3 DNA sequence: TGTGCCAGTAGCAGCTGGCGGGGGGCTGGCGACACTGAAGCTTTCTTT. Its translation: CASSSWRGAGDTEAFF.

DNA of the CDR3: TGCGCCAGCAGCTTGGCCAGGGACACGACGAACACTGAAGCTTTCTTT. It codes for CASSLARDTTNTEAFF. This chain uses TRBV5-1 with TRBJ1-1, with TRBD1 as a possible D gene (6 bases). This CDR3 region has 16 residues. The V gene lost 0 bases and the J gene lost 1 base, with 13 bases spanning the gap. Germline V gene data show CDR1 as SGHRS and CDR2 as YFSETQ.

CDR3: CASSLRYNEAFF. As DNA, the CDR3 is TGTGCCAGCAGCTTAAGATATAATGAAGCTTTCTTT. The chain is built from TRBV5-6 and TRBJ1-1; D unclear. V was clipped by 2 bases and J by 7 bases, with 9 bases between them. The CDR3 is 12 amino acids. Looked up from germline, CDR1 is SGHDT and CDR2 is YYEEEE.

This clone occurred a few times. The genes are TRBV28 and TRBJ2-7; no reliable D call. V gave up 11 bases and J gave up 4 bases, with 21 bases separating them. Germline V gene data show CDR1 as MDHEN and CDR2 as SYDVKM. The CDR3 loop spans 14 amino acids. The CDR3 is CASQLRATRYEQYF. For the CDR3, the DNA is TGTGCCTCTCAGTTAAGGGCGACTCGGTACGAGCAGTACTTC.

This chain joins TRBV11-3 and TRBJ2-3, with a possible D match to TRBD1 (5 bases). CDR3 length: 14 amino acids. Looked up from germline, CDR1 is SGHNT and CDR2 is YENEEA. V was clipped by 4 bases and J by 1 base, with 9 bases between them. CDR3 sequence reads: CASSSREGTDTQYF. For the CDR3, the DNA is TGTGCCAGCAGCTCCAGGGAAGGCACAGATACGCAGTATTTT. The whole variable domain, remainder taken from reference TRBV11-3 and TRBJ2-3, is EAGVVQSPRYKIIEKKQPVAFWCNPISGHNTLYWYLQNLGQGPELLIRYENEEAVDDSQLPKDRFSAERLKGVDSTLKIQPAELGDSAVYLCASSSREGTDTQYFGPGTRLTVL.

This CDR3 is CASSPNPTSTRTDTQYF. The CDR3 DNA sequence: TGTGCCAGCAGCCCAAACCCGACTAGCACACGCACAGATACGCAGTATTTT. V usage is TRBV5-6 and J usage is TRBJ2-3, with TRBD2 identical over 7 bases. Germline trimming cut 4 bases from V and 1 base from J; bases unmatched to any gene: 12. Germline CDR1 reads SGHDT; CDR2 reads YYEEEE. The CDR3 has 17 amino acids.

The chain combines TRBV15 with TRBJ1-1; 11 bases agree with TRBD1. The CDR3 runs to 19 residues. V shed 0 bases, J shed 4 bases, and the junction held 13 bases outside the gene matches. Germline CDR1 LNHNV, CDR2 YYDKDF (reference sequence). The CDR3 coding sequence is TGTGCCACCAGCAGAGATAAGTATGGGACAGGGGGTCGGAGCACTGAAGCTTTCTTT. Translation: CATSRDKYGTGGRSTEAFF.

This clone was observed a single time. V usage is TRBV5-1 and J usage is TRBJ2-2; possibly TRBD1 or TRBD2 for D (5 bases each). Germline values: CDR1 SGHRS, CDR2 YFSETQ. V lost 4 bases to trimming and J lost 0 bases, with 7 bases between them. This CDR3 is 14 amino acids long. The CDR3 here is CASSKGPNTGELFF. For the CDR3, the DNA is TGCGCCAGCAGCAAGGGACCGAACACCGGGGAGCTGTTTTTT. The full variable domain, with the rest looked up from reference TRBV5-1 and TRBJ2-2, is KAGVTQTPRYLIKTRGQQVTLSCSPISGHRSVSWYQQTPGQGLQFLFEYFSETQRNKGNFPGRFSGRQFSNSRSEMNVSTLELGDSALYLCASSKGPNTGELFFGEGSRLTVL.

The chain combines TRBV30 with TRBJ2-3, with D perhaps TRBD2 (6 bases). The CDR3 has 15 amino acids. Trimming left V 0 bases short and J 3 bases short, with 13 bases between. Germline values: CDR1 GTSNPN, CDR2 SVGIG (reference sequence). CDR3 region: CAWSVQSGLTDTQYF. As DNA, the CDR3 is TGTGCCTGGAGTGTACAGAGCGGGCTGACAGATACGCAGTATTTT.

The chain couples TRBV5-4 to TRBJ1-4, with D possibly being TRBD1 (5 bases). Trimming took 4 bases from V and 8 from J, leaving 12 bases between them. Looked up from germline, CDR1 is SGHNT and CDR2 is YYREEE (reference sequence). This CDR3 region has 13 residues. The CDR3 DNA is TGTGCCAGCAGCCGGGACTTGTGGGAAAAACTGTTTTTT. Amino acids: CASSRDLWEKLFF.

This clone was recorded a few times. The chain combines TRBV7-9 with TRBJ2-3, with 8 bases matching TRBD2. V shed 0 bases and J 6 bases; nucleotides not matched to a gene: 5. Germline V gene sequence: CDR1 SEHNR, CDR2 FQNEAQ (reference sequence). The CDR3 consists of 15 residues. This CDR3 is CASSLAAGVVDTQYF. CDR3 nucleotide sequence: TGTGCCAGCAGCTTAGCAGCGGGAGTGGTTGATACGCAGTATTTT.

This clone was observed a few times. The chain is built from TRBV6-5 and TRBJ2-7; TRBD1 aligns across 8 bases. V was clipped by 2 bases and J by 1 base; unmatched bases: 7. The germline gives CDR1 MNHEY, CDR2 SVGAGI. The CDR3 runs 16 residues. The CDR3 loop is CASSYTRTGGSYEQYF. The CDR3 DNA reads TGTGCCAGCAGTTACACCCGTACAGGGGGGTCCTACGAGCAGTACTTC.